What follows are 32 T cell receptor beta chains derived from one specimen sequenced in a study of a mutant IDH1 vaccine in newly diagnosed glioma. Only in-frame clones appear in the TCRdb table, and some are missing; sequencing was by immunoSEQ multiplex PCR. The sample contains around 23,000 clones, more than 70% of which appear only once. Sample time point: week 47, end of study. Doses comprised 300 ug of mutant IDH1 20-mer peptide each, plus topical imiquimod. These receptors are not linked to any known antigen. The specimen comprised PBMCs, sampled from a glioma patient whose treatment included an IDH1 peptide vaccine. The receptors were sampled from a man aged 35-49 years with glioma.

This chain links TRBV29-1 with TRBJ1-5, with 8 positions matching TRBD1. The CDR3 has 15 amino acids. CDR1 SQVTM and CDR2 ANQGSEA come from the germline V gene. Trimming cost V 7 bases and J 4 bases; bases outside gene matches: 12. The CDR3 spells CSASSGTGLNQPQHF. CDR3 DNA sequence: TGCAGCGCTTCCTCCGGGACAGGCCTGAATCAGCCCCAGCATTTT.

The chain joins TRBV6-1 to TRBJ1-5; D uncertain. Germline loops: CDR1 MNHNS, CDR2 SASEGT. V was clipped by 5 bases and J by 3 bases, with 5 bases between them. CDR3 length equals 12 residues. This CDR3 reads CASSRHNQPQHF. CDR3 nucleotide sequence: TGTGCCAGCAGTCGTCACAATCAGCCCCAGCATTTT.

V and J are TRBV5-1 and TRBJ1-2; no definite D call. CDR1 is SGHRS and CDR2 is YFSETQ in the germline V gene. V lost 6 bases to trimming and J lost 2 bases, with 14 bases between them. CDR3 length: 14 amino acids. CDR3: CASNPDGSNYGYTF. The DNA for the CDR3 is TGCGCCAGCAACCCAGACGGGTCAAACTATGGCTACACCTTC.

This chain connects TRBV4-3 to TRBJ1-4; tentatively, D is TRBD1 (6 bases). This CDR3 has 16 residues. Trimming left V 1 base short and J 3 bases short, with 12 bases between. The germline gives CDR1 LGHNA, CDR2 YSLEER. The DNA for the CDR3 is TGCGCCAGCAGCCAAGTCAGGGGAATCCCTAATGAAAAACTGTTTTTT. Translation: CASSQVRGIPNEKLFF.

The rearrangement uses TRBV5-1 and TRBJ2-2, with D unclear. Germline CDR1 SGHRS, CDR2 YFSETQ. Trimming took off 2 bases at V and 7 bases at J, with 15 bases between the two ends. This CDR3 is 15 amino acids long. The CDR3 region is CASSFNGPKGGELFF. The CDR3 DNA sequence: TGCGCCAGCAGCTTTAATGGTCCCAAGGGCGGGGAGCTGTTTTTT.

This chain uses TRBV19 with TRBJ1-5; D not resolved. V lost 6 bases and J lost 3, with 12 bases in between. Germline V gene sequence: CDR1 LNHDA, CDR2 SQIVND (reference sequence). This CDR3 is 14 amino acids long. CDR3 sequence (DNA): TGTGCCAGTAGGCTCAGGTACGACAATCAGCCCCAGCATTTT. Translating it yields CASRLRYDNQPQHF.

This clone has just one count. V and J are TRBV6-6 and TRBJ2-7, with TRBD2 matching over 7 bases. Germline V gene data show CDR1 as MNHNY and CDR2 as SVGAGI (reference sequence). Trimming at V came to 1 base and at J to 4 bases, leaving 4 bases not matched to a gene. CDR3 length equals 14 residues. CDR3 in DNA: TGTGCCAGCAGTTACTTATCTAGCGGATACGAGCAGTACTTC. Its protein is CASSYLSSGYEQYF.

The chain couples TRBV20-1 to TRBJ2-5; TRBD1 matches 7 bases. Unmatched junction bases numbered 7, after V lost 7 bases and J lost 8 bases. Germline CDR1 DFQATT, CDR2 SNEGSKA (reference sequence). CDR3 size: 11 residues. The CDR3 DNA reads as TGCAGTGTCCCGGACAGGTCAACCCAGTACTTC. Its protein product is CSVPDRSTQYF.

This clone was observed a handful of times. V gene TRBV2 combines with J gene TRBJ1-2, with D possibly being TRBD1 (5 bases). Trimming took off 7 bases at V and 8 bases at J, with 17 bases between the two ends. The germline V gene has CDR1 SNHLY and CDR2 FYNNEI. This CDR3 has 13 amino acids. CDR3 sequence: CASIFSTVYGYTF. Here the CDR3 DNA reads TGTGCCAGCATCTTCTCGACAGTCTACGGCTACACCTTC.

The CDR3 DNA reads as TGTGCCAGCTCACCACCGTGGACAGGGCAGAACACTGAAGCTTTCTTT. Residues: CASSPPWTGQNTEAFF. The rearrangement links TRBV18 to TRBJ1-1, with 8 bases that match TRBD1. Per the germline V gene, CDR1 is KGHSH and CDR2 is LQKENI. V dropped 0 bases and J dropped 1; count of bases not matched to a gene: 4. The CDR3 totals 16 residues. Variable domain in full (rest from reference TRBV18 and TRBJ1-1): NAGVMQNPRHLVRRRGQEARLRCSPMKGHSHVYWYRQLPEEGLKFMVYLQKENIIDESGMPKERFSAEFPKEGPSILRIQQVVRGDSAAYFCASSPPWTGQNTEAFFGQGTRLTVV.

The chain has TRBV5-1 and TRBJ2-5; D gene ambiguous. Germline CDR1 reads SGHRS; CDR2 reads YFSETQ. The CDR3 consists of 13 residues. The ends were cut back, 4 bases at V and 2 bases at J, with 9 bases in the middle. The CDR3 DNA reads TGCGCCAGCAGCCCCTGGGCGCAAGAGACCCAGTACTTC. Translating gives CASSPWAQETQYF.

The chain recombines TRBV19 with TRBJ2-3; 7 bases match TRBD2. V lost 9 bases and J lost 4; bases outside the gene matches: 10. Germline V gene data show CDR1 as LNHDA and CDR2 as SQIVND (reference sequence). The CDR3 length is 14 residues. CDR3 sequence: CASTSVRGADTQYF. CDR3 nucleotide sequence: TGTGCCAGCACTAGCGTAAGGGGCGCAGATACGCAGTATTTT.

In its sample, this clone was seen once. This sequence joins TRBV5-6 and TRBJ1-3; unclear D gene. Germline CDR1 is SGHDT and CDR2 is YYEEEE. The CDR3 has 16 residues. V dropped 3 bases and J dropped 0 bases, with 13 bases sitting between them. Here the CDR3 reads CASSSTDASSGNTIYF. CDR3 in DNA: TGTGCCAGCAGCTCCACCGACGCAAGCTCTGGAAACACCATATATTTT.

The chain uses TRBV27 and TRBJ1-1; D gene uncertain. V lost 3 bases and J 1 base, leaving 6 bases between the germline ends. CDR1 is MNHEY, CDR2 SMNVEV, per germline (reference sequence). This CDR3 contains 13 residues. For the CDR3, the DNA is TGTGCCAGCAGTTTCGATACGAACACTGAAGCTTTCTTT. Translation gives CASSFDTNTEAFF.

The gene calls are TRBV13 and TRBJ1-1, with D hard to call. Trimming pared 1 base from V and 6 bases from J, leaving 9 bases between. Germline values: CDR1 PRHDT, CDR2 FYEKMQ (reference sequence). CDR3 size: 13 residues. The CDR3 nucleotides read TGTGCCAGCAGCTTAGAATTGGGATCTGAAGCTTTCTTT. Translating gives CASSLELGSEAFF.

CDR3 region: CASSLVEIGELFF. In DNA form, the CDR3 reads TGTGCCAGCAGTTTAGTGGAAATCGGGGAGCTGTTTTTT. This chain joins TRBV27 and TRBJ2-2; no definite D call. The CDR3 runs 13 residues. Per germline, CDR1 MNHEY and CDR2 SMNVEV (reference sequence). Deletions cut 2 bases from V and 7 bases from J, with 8 bases between.

The chain links TRBV6-5 to TRBJ2-7; 12 bases agree with TRBD2. Germline CDR1 is MNHEY and CDR2 is SVGAGI. CDR3 length: 15 amino acids. Trimming removed 5 bases from V and 3 bases from J; junction bases left unmatched: 5. In nucleotides, the CDR3 is TGTGCCAGCAGTCCTGGACTAGCGGGGAACTACGAGCAGTACTTC. Protein product: CASSPGLAGNYEQYF.

The chain is built from TRBV9 and TRBJ2-7; TRBD2 aligns across 13 bases. Germline trimming cut 2 bases from V and 3 bases from J; bases unmatched to any gene: 2. Germline loops: CDR1 SGDLS, CDR2 YYNGEE. The CDR3 sequence is 15 residues long. CDR3: CASSVGTSGNYEQYF. CDR3 nucleotides: TGTGCCAGCAGCGTTGGGACTAGCGGGAACTACGAGCAGTACTTC.

V and J are TRBV20-1 and TRBJ1-2; the D gene is possibly TRBD1 (6 bases). Germline V gene lookup returns CDR1 DFQATT and CDR2 SNEGSKA (reference sequence). CDR3 length equals 11 residues. The CDR3 bases are TGCAAGGGAGGGACAAACTATGGCTACACCTTC. This codes for CKGGTNYGYTF.

The chain has TRBV25-1 and TRBJ2-3, with D uncertain. V lost 1 base and J 3 bases, leaving 2 bases between the germline ends. Germline values: CDR1 MGHDK, CDR2 SYGVNS. The CDR3 consists of 12 residues. CDR3 DNA sequence: TGTGCCAGCAGTGAATGGACAGATACGCAGTATTTT. This sequence encodes CASSEWTDTQYF.

The V gene is TRBV7-2, the J gene TRBJ2-5; 9 bases are a match to TRBD2. Germline V CDR1 and CDR2: SGHTA, FQGNSA. This CDR3 has 15 amino acids. The V segment lost 5 bases and the J segment 5 bases; nucleotides outside the gene matches: 9. CDR3 nucleotides: TGTGCCAGCAGCCCCCGGGTAGCGGGAGTGGAGACCCAGTACTTC. Its translation is CASSPRVAGVETQYF.

CDR3 amino acids: CASGGGQGQGLDEQFF. The CDR3 bases are TGTGCCAGCGGAGGAGGTCAGGGACAGGGTTTGGATGAGCAGTTCTTC. This sequence joins TRBV7-2 and TRBJ2-1, with 9 positions matching TRBD1. After removal of 8 bases from V and 8 bases from J, the junction contained 16 bases not matched to a gene. CDR3 length equals 16 residues. CDR1 SGHTA and CDR2 FQGNSA come from the germline V gene.

The rearrangement links TRBV4-3 to TRBJ1-5; unclear D gene. The CDR3 is 15 amino acids. With 5 bases removed from V and 0 bases from J, the gap between germline ends came to 11 bases. Germline V gives CDR1 LGHNA, CDR2 YSLEER. CDR3 region: CASSEFSGSNQPQHF. CDR3 nucleotides: TGCGCCAGCAGCGAATTCTCGGGTAGCAATCAGCCCCAGCATTTT.

The chain uses TRBV7-2 and TRBJ2-3; 11 bases line up with TRBD2. The J segment lost 4 bases and the V segment lost 5 bases, leaving 5 bases of the junction unmatched. The CDR3 runs 15 residues. Germline V CDR1 and CDR2: SGHTA, FQGNSA. The CDR3 DNA follows: TGTGCCAGCAGCAGATTAGCGGGAGGGGCAGATACGCAGTATTTT. It yields the protein CASSRLAGGADTQYF. Based on the CDR3 plus reference TRBV7-2 and TRBJ2-3, the full variable domain is GAGVSQSPSNKVTEKGKDVELRCDPISGHTALYWYRQSLGQGLEFLIYFQGNSAPDKSGLPSDRFSAERTGGSVSTLTIQRTQQEDSAVYLCASSRLAGGADTQYFGPGTRLTVL.

The J gene is TRBJ2-6, the V gene TRBV6-4; D gene unclear. Germline-derived CDR1 and CDR2 are MRHNA and SNTAGT. The germline V and J ends were trimmed by 0 bases and 4 bases, with 7 bases remaining between them. The CDR3 consists of 15 residues. The CDR3: CASSDSTTGANVLTF. The DNA of the CDR3 is TGTGCCAGCAGTGACTCGACGACCGGGGCCAACGTCCTGACTTTC.

The J gene is TRBJ1-2, the V gene TRBV7-2; maybe TRBD1 (5 bases). CDR1 and CDR2 from the germline V gene are SGHTA and FQGNSA. Trimming removed 5 bases at V and 4 bases at J, with 20 bases between. This CDR3 contains 16 residues. CDR3 DNA: TGTGCCAGCAGCGCCCCACCGGGCGGGGGTATCTATGGCTACACCTTC. It specifies CASSAPPGGGIYGYTF. The full variable domain, with the rest looked up from reference TRBV7-2 and TRBJ1-2, is GAGVSQSPSNKVTEKGKDVELRCDPISGHTALYWYRQSLGQGLEFLIYFQGNSAPDKSGLPSDRFSAERTGGSVSTLTIQRTQQEDSAVYLCASSAPPGGGIYGYTFGSGTRLTVV.

This chain connects TRBV5-1 to TRBJ2-3; D remains unclear. Germline V gives CDR1 SGHRS, CDR2 YFSETQ. V was clipped by 0 bases and J by 6 bases, with 5 bases between them. This CDR3 contains 12 residues. This CDR3 reads CASSLVLDTQYF. The CDR3 DNA is TGCGCCAGCAGCTTGGTTTTGGATACGCAGTATTTT.

The V gene is TRBV7-9, the J gene TRBJ2-7; no firm D call. V was pared by 5 bases and J by 3 bases, with 17 bases between. The germline V gene encodes CDR1 SEHNR and CDR2 FQNEAQ (reference sequence). This CDR3 is 15 amino acids long. The CDR3 sequence is CASSSFSSEGYEQYF. CDR3 bases: TGTGCCAGCAGCAGCTTTAGCAGCGAAGGCTACGAGCAGTACTTC.

This clone was picked up a small number of times. V and J are TRBV11-1 and TRBJ1-4; D is unclear. V was pared by 3 bases and J by 8 bases, with 10 bases between. The CDR3 covers 13 residues. Per the germline V gene, CDR1 is SGHAT and CDR2 is FQDESV (reference sequence). Written as DNA, the CDR3 is TGTGCCAGCAGCTTCGAAGGGAAGGAAAAACTGTTTTTT. It yields the protein CASSFEGKEKLFF.

The V and J genes are TRBV29-1 and TRBJ2-7; a weak D match, TRBD1 (5 bases). The CDR3 is 12 residues long. Trimming pared 1 base from V and 2 bases from J, leaving 6 bases between. Per germline, CDR1 SQVTM and CDR2 ANQGSEA. The DNA of the CDR3 is TGCAGCGTTGAAGGACAGACCTACGAGCAGTACTTC. Its translation: CSVEGQTYEQYF.

The chain employs TRBV7-2 and TRBJ1-1; 7 nucleotides line up with TRBD1. Germline CDR1 reads SGHTA; CDR2 reads FQGNSA. V dropped 6 bases and J dropped 11; count of bases not matched to a gene: 6. The CDR3 has 11 amino acids. The CDR3 DNA is TGTGCCAGCAGGCTCGACAGGGCGGCTTTCTTT. Its translation is CASRLDRAAFF.

The chain couples TRBV7-3 to TRBJ2-7; 11 bases are shared with TRBD2. J lost 7 bases, V lost 7 bases, and 15 bases had no gene match. The CDR3 length is 16 residues. Germline CDR1 SGHTA, CDR2 FQGTGA. The CDR3 nucleotides are TGTGCCAGCAACCCCGGGGGGACTAGCGGAGGGAGAGAGCAGTACTTC. It specifies CASNPGGTSGGREQYF.